This TCR beta chain was documented in a study of T cells in narcolepsy. This clone showed up just a few times. V was clipped by 0 bases and J by 5 bases, with 10 bases between them. This CDR3 is built from 15 residues. The germline CDR1 and CDR2 sequences are MNHEY and SVGAGI. Method: immunoSEQ multiplex PCR; TCRdb's copy keeps in-frame clones and lacks some. Of tens of thousands of clones listed, approximately 83% are singletons. This receptor was taken from a human donor with narcolepsy. Material: CD45RA- memory CD4+ T cells from PBMCs. This sequence joins TRBV6-5 and TRBJ2-2, with a weak D call TRBD1 (5 bases). The CDR3 sequence is CASSYSIQGTGELFF. The CDR3 DNA is TGTGCCAGCAGTTACTCGATCCAGGGAACCGGGGAGCTGTTTTTT.